This T cell receptor beta chain was sequenced in a study of immune evolution from preneoplasia to lung adenocarcinoma. Study-wide results and caveats: Top clone share appeared to fall from AAH through AIS, MIA, adenocarcinoma.

About this clone itself: The antigen remains unidentified.

Between the mid-2010s and the late 2010s, patients underwent resection in Japan or China. Each case's diagnosis was confirmed by two pathologists on H&E. Premalignant or tumor cells were enriched by macro-dissection after pathologic assessment. The CDR3 runs to 13 residues. The V segment lost 7 bases and the J segment 4 bases; nucleotides outside the gene matches: 5. Germline V gene sequence: CDR1 LGHNT, CDR2 FRNRAP. Clones were read by immunoSEQ multiplex PCR, and TCRdb kept only the in-frame ones, dropping some. The data show around 2,200 clones, more than 70% seen once. The sample comprised FFPE minimally invasive lung adenocarcinoma tissue. The source of this sequence is a person aged 60-79 years with lung adenocarcinoma. The J gene is TRBJ1-1, the V gene TRBV12-5; 8 bases are shared with TRBD1. DNA of the CDR3: TGTGCTAGTGCCGTCACAGGGGGCACTGAAGCTTTCTTT. Translation gives CASAVTGGTEAFF.